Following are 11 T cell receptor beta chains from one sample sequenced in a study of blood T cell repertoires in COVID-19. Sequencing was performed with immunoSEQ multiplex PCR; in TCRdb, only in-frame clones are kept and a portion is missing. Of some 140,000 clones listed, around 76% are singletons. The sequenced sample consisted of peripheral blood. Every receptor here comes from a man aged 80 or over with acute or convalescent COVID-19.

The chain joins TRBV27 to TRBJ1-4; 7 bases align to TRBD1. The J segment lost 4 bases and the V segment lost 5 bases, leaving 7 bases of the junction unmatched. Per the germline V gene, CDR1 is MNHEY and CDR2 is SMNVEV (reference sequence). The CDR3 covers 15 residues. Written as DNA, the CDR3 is TGTGCCAGCAGTACCCGGAGGGGGCTTAATGAAAAACTGTTTTTT. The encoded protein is CASSTRRGLNEKLFF.

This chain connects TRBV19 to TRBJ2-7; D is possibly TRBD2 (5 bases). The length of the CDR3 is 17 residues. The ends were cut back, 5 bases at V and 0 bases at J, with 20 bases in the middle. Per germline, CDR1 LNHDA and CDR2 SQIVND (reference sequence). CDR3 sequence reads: CASSPGIWGINSYEQYF. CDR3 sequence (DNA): TGTGCCAGTAGTCCCGGGATATGGGGTATCAACTCCTACGAGCAGTACTTC. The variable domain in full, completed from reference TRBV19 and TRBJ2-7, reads DGGITQSPKYLFRKEGQNVTLSCEQNLNHDAMYWYRQDPGQGLRLIYYSQIVNDFQKGDIAEGYSVSREKKESFPLTVTSAQKNPTAFYLCASSPGIWGINSYEQYFGPGTRLTVT.

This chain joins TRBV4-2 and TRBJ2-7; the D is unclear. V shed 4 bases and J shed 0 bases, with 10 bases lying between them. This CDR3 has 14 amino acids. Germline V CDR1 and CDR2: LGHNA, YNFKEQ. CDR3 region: CASSPGVSSYEQYF. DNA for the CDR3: TGTGCCAGCAGCCCCGGTGTTAGCTCCTACGAGCAGTACTTC.

The CDR3, as DNA: TGTGCCAGCGGGGAAAGCGGGGTGAGAGCTAACTATGGCTACACCTTC. The encoded protein is CASGESGVRANYGYTF. The rearrangement joins TRBV27 to TRBJ1-2; no definite D call. V was pared by 8 bases and J by 0 bases, with 19 bases between. Germline V lookup: CDR1 MNHEY, CDR2 SMNVEV (reference sequence). This CDR3 spans 16 amino acids.

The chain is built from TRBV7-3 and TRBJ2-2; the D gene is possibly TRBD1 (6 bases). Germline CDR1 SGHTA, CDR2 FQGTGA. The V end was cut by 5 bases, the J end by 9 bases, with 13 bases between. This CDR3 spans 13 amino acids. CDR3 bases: TGTGCCAGCAGCAGGGGGATTGGCCGGGAGCTGTTTTTT. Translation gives CASSRGIGRELFF.

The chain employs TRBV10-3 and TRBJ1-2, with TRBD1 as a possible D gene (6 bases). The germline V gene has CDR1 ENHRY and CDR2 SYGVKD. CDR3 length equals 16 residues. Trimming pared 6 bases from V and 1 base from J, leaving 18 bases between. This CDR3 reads CAIRDDPGDLNYGYTF. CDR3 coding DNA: TGTGCCATCAGAGACGATCCAGGGGATCTTAACTATGGCTACACCTTC.

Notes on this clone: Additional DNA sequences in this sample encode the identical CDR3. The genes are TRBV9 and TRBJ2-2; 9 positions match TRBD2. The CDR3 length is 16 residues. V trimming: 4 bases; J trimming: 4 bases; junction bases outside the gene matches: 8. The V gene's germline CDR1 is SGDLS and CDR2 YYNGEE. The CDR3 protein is CASSPPGGGVTGELFF. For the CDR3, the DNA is TGTGCCAGCAGCCCCCCTGGCGGGGGGGTCACCGGGGAGCTGTTTTTT.

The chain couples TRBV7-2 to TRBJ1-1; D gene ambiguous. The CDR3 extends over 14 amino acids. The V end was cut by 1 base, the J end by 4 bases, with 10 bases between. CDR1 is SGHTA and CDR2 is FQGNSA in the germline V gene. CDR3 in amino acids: CASSLGLAGTEAFF. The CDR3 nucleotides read TGTGCCAGCAGCTTAGGCCTCGCCGGCACTGAAGCTTTCTTT.

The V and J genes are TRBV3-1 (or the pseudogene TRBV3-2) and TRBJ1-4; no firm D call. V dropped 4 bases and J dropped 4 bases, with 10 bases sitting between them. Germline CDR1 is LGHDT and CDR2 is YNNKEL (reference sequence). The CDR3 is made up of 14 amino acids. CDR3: CASSPARNNEKLFF. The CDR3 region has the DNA TGTGCCAGCAGCCCCGCGCGTAATAATGAAAAACTGTTTTTT.

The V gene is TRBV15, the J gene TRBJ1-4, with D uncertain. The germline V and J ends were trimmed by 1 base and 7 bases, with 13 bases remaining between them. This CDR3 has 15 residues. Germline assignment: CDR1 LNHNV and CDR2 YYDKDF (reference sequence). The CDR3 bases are TGTGCCACCAGCAGAGGTTCCGGGATGACTGAAAAACTGTTTTTT. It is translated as CATSRGSGMTEKLFF. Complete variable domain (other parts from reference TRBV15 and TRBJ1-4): DAMVIQNPRYQVTQFGKPVTLSCSQTLNHNVMYWYQQKSSQAPKLLFHYYDKDFNNEADTPDNFQSRRPNTSFCFLDIRSPGLGDTAMYLCATSRGSGMTEKLFFGSGTQLSVL.

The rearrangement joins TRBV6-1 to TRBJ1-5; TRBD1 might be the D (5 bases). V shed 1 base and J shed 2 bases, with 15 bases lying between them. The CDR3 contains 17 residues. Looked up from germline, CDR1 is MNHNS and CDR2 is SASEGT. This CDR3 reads CASSEDRRARGNQPQHF. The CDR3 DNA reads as TGTGCCAGCAGTGAAGACAGGAGGGCGCGAGGCAATCAGCCCCAGCATTTT.